One T cell receptor (beta chain) is described in this entry. What it binds is unknown. The CDR3 is made up of 17 amino acids. Germline lookup yields CDR1 WSHSY and CDR2 SAAADI. The V end lost 6 bases, the J end lost 0 bases, and 18 bases lay between the germline ends. Assay: immunoSEQ multiplex PCR; the TCRdb copy retains only in-frame clones and omits some. This table has under 55,000 clones, 80% to 90% appearing once. These data are taken from a study of T cell clones after liver transplantation. About the research overall: Blood was drawn pre-transplant, before withdrawal, and after full or failed withdrawal.

Study-wide results and caveats: Compared with third party-reactive sequences, donor-reactive ones declined more, independent of withdrawal success.

V and J are TRBV10-2 and TRBJ2-1, with a possible D match to TRBD2 (6 bases). The source material was CD8+ T cells from blood, sampled 12 months after liver transplant. This clonotype was obtained from a human patient who received a liver transplant. Some T cells here may be from the graft donor. CDR3 DNA: TGCGCCAGCAGAGAACATGGACTACAGAGCTCCTACAATGAGCAGTTCTTC. Amino acids: CASREHGLQSSYNEQFF.